This TCR beta chain originates from a study of T cell responses to AZD1222 COVID-19 vaccine. Points from the study as a whole: Baseline seropositivity characterized only a handful of AZD1222 recipients. Increases in Spike-specific TCR breadth and depth were seen after two AZD1222 doses. Of spike-specific TCRs, nearly half reportedly target regions left unmutated in variants.

Profiling relied on immunoSEQ multiplex PCR, and the TCRdb table lists in-frame clones only, not all of them. The sample carries approximately 60,000 clones, 84% recorded once. This clone was counted once. The antigen is undetermined. Trimming shortened V by 0 bases and J by 2 bases, and 7 bases separated the two germline ends. The CDR3 is made up of 14 amino acids. CDR1 and CDR2 from the germline V gene are LNHNV and YYDKDF (reference sequence). The material sequenced was peripheral blood, taken on day 0 of AZD1222 vaccination. The chain links TRBV15 to TRBJ1-2; tentatively, D is TRBD1 (5 bases). The clonotype was recovered from an adult in good health. CDR3: CATSRDGANYGYTF. CDR3 in DNA: TGTGCCACCAGCAGAGATGGGGCAAACTATGGCTACACCTTC.